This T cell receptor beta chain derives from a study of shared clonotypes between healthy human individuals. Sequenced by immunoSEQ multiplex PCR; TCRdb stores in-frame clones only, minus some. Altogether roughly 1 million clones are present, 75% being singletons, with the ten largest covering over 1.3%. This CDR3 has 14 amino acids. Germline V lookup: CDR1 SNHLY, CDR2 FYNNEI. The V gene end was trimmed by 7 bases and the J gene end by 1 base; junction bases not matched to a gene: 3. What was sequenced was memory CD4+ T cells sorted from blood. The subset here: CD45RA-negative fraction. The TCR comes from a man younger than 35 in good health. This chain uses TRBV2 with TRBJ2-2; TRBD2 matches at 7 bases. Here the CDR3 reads CASKASGNTGELFF. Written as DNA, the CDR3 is TGTGCCAGCAAGGCTAGCGGGAACACCGGGGAGCTGTTTTTT.